This entry features one T cell receptor beta chain sequence. The data derive from a study of cytomegalovirus exposure and HLA in healthy donors. The repertoire was sequenced with immunoSEQ multiplex PCR; TCRdb's copy has only in-frame clones and lacks some. The data show some 110,000 clones, around 88% seen once. Sequenced sample: PBMCs. The sequence came from a man between 18 and 35 years old in good health and CMV-seronegative.

The CDR3 region has the DNA TGTGCCAGTGCGGGGTTTGACAATGAGCAGTTCTTC. It encodes CASAGFDNEQFF. The chain employs TRBV5-4 and TRBJ2-1, with D possibly TRBD2 on 6 matching bases. Germline CDR1 SGHNT, CDR2 YYREEE (reference sequence). V was pared by 8 bases and J by 5 bases, with 11 bases between. This CDR3 region has 12 residues.